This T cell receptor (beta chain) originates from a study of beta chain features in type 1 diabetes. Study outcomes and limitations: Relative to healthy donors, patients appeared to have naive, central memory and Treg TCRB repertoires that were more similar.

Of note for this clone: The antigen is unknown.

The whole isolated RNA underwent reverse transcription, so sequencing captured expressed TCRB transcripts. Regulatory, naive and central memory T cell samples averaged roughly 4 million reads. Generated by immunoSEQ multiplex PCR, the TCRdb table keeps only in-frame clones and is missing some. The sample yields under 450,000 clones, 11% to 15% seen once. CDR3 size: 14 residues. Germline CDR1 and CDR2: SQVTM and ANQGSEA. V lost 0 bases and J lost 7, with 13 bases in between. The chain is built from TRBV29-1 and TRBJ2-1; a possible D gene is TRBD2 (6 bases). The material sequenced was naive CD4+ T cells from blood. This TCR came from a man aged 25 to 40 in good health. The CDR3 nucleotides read TGCAGCGTTGAAGATTTGGGGAGCGGGAATGAGCAGTTCTTC. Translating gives CSVEDLGSGNEQFF.